This T cell receptor (beta chain) was documented in a study of cytomegalovirus exposure and HLA in healthy donors. Details on this clone: Antigen unknown.

Study outcomes and limitations: A missense variant in DCLRE1C was later tied to TCR beta V- and J-gene trimming. Researchers catalogued approximately 160 TCR beta chains as cytomegalovirus-associated.

PCR employed 60 Vbeta and 13 Jbeta primers. Generated by immunoSEQ multiplex PCR, the TCRdb table keeps only in-frame clones and is missing some. The sample yields approximately 70,000 clones, around 70% seen once. The CDR3 length is 15 residues. CDR1 is SGHDT and CDR2 is YYEEEE in the germline V gene. V was pared by 4 bases and J by 4 bases, with 9 bases of the junction left unmatched. The sequence derives from a woman aged 25-40 years in good health and CMV-seropositive. The chain has TRBV5-6 and TRBJ1-2; 8 bases line up with TRBD1. The specimen sequenced was PBMCs. CDR3 DNA sequence: TGTGCCAGCAGCCTATGGACAGGGAATAGCTATGGCTACACCTTC. Residues: CASSLWTGNSYGYTF.